The clone carrying this T cell receptor (beta chain) was observed once. This specimen belongs to a study of blood T cell repertoires in COVID-19. Study at large: COVID-19 samples collected from the United States, Italy and Spain covered acute and convalescent phases. In each case, the material was cDNA or gDNA derived from T cells, B-cell-depleted T cells, or PBMCs.

The CDR3 is 15 residues long. Trimming removed 7 bases at V and 3 bases at J, with 18 bases between. Germline lookup yields CDR1 SEHNR and CDR2 FQNEAQ (reference sequence). Participants were aged about 18 to 90 years, lived in under 30 US areas, and enrolled virtually. Original processing notes: The assay estimated nucleated cells by amplifying reference gene primers. Sequenced by immunoSEQ multiplex PCR; TCRdb stores in-frame clones only, minus some. The V and J calls and clone size were taken over from that table, and D and trimming were inferred from the DNA. The sample comprises 350,000 to 400,000 clones, 90% to 95% of which are singletons, and over 0.7% rests with the top ten.

The sample consisted of PBMCs or T cells enriched from blood (not recorded which). V usage is TRBV7-9 and J usage is TRBJ1-1, with D tentatively TRBD1 (5 bases). The clonotype originates from a woman between 40 and 50 years old who had been exposed to COVID-19. DNA for the CDR3: TGTGCCAGCACCAAAGTGGGGGGATTGGACACTGAAGCTTTCTTT. Its protein product is CASTKVGGLDTEAFF.